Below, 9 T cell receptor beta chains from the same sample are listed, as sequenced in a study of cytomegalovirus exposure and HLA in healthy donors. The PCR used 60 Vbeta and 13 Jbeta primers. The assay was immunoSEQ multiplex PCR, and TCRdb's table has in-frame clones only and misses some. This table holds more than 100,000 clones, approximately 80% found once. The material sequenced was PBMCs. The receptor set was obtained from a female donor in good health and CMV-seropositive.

The CDR3 loop is CASSYEAYYEQFF. CDR3 nucleotides: TGTGCCAGCAGTTACGAAGCTTACTATGAGCAGTTCTTC. This sequence joins TRBV6-5 and TRBJ2-1; D call uncertain. Germline V gene data show CDR1 as MNHEY and CDR2 as SVGAGI. Between the trimmed V and J ends, which lost 2 bases and 8 bases, there was a span of 10 bases. This CDR3 is 13 amino acids long.

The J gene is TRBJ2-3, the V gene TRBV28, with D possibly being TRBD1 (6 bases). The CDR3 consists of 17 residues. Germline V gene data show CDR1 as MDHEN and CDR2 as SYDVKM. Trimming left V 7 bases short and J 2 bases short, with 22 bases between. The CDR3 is CASNPGDTLFLTDTQYF. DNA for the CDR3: TGTGCCAGCAATCCAGGGGACACACTCTTCCTCACAGATACGCAGTATTTT.

This chain's CDR3 is CASSLWDNQETQYF. The CDR3, as DNA: TGTGCCAGCAGCCTATGGGACAACCAAGAGACCCAGTACTTC. This chain joins TRBV5-5 and TRBJ2-5, with D possibly TRBD1 on 6 matching bases. The CDR3 is 14 residues long. Deletions cut 4 bases from V and 0 bases from J, with 10 bases between. Germline V gene lookup returns CDR1 SGHKS and CDR2 YYEKEE (reference sequence).

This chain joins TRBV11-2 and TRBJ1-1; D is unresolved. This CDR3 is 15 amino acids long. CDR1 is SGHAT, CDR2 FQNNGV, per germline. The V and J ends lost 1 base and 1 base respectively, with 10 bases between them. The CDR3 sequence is CASSLAGRSNTEAFF. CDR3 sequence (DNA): TGTGCCAGCAGCTTAGCTGGCAGGTCGAACACTGAAGCTTTCTTT.

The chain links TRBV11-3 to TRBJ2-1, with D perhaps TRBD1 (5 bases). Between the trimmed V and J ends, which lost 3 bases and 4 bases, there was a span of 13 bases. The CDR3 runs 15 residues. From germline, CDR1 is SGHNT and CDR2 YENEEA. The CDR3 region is CASSLGLGAYNEQFF. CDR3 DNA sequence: TGTGCCAGCAGCTTGGGTCTAGGGGCTTACAATGAGCAGTTCTTC.

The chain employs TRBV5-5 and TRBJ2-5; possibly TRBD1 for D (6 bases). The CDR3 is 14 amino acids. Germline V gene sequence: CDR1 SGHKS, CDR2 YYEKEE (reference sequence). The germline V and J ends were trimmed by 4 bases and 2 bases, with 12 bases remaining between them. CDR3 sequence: CASSPVGTQETQYF. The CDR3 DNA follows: TGTGCCAGCAGCCCGGTCGGGACACAAGAGACCCAGTACTTC. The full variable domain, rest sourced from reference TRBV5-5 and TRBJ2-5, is DAGVTQSPTHLIKTRGQQVTLRCSPISGHKSVSWYQQVLGQGPQFIFQYYEKEERGRGNFPDRFSARQFPNYSSELNVNALLLGDSALYLCASSPVGTQETQYFGPGTRLLVL.

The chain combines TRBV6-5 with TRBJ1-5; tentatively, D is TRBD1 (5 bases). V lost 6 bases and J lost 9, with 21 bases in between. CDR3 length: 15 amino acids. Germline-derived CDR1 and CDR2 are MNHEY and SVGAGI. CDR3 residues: CASRSATGGLGPQHF. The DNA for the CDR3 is TGTGCCAGCAGGTCGGCGACGGGGGGTCTCGGGCCCCAGCATTTT.

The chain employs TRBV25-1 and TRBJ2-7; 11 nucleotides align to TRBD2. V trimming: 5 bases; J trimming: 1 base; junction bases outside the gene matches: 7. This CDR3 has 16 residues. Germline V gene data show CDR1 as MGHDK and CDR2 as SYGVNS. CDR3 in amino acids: CASSSPLAGGSYEQYF. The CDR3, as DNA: TGTGCCAGCAGTAGTCCCCTAGCGGGGGGTTCCTACGAGCAGTACTTC.

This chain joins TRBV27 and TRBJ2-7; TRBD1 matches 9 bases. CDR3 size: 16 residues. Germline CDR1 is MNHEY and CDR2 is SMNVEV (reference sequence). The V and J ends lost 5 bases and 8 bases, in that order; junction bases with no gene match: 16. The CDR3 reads CASSITRQGVREKQYF. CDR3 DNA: TGTGCCAGCAGTATAACAAGACAGGGGGTAAGAGAAAAGCAGTACTTC.